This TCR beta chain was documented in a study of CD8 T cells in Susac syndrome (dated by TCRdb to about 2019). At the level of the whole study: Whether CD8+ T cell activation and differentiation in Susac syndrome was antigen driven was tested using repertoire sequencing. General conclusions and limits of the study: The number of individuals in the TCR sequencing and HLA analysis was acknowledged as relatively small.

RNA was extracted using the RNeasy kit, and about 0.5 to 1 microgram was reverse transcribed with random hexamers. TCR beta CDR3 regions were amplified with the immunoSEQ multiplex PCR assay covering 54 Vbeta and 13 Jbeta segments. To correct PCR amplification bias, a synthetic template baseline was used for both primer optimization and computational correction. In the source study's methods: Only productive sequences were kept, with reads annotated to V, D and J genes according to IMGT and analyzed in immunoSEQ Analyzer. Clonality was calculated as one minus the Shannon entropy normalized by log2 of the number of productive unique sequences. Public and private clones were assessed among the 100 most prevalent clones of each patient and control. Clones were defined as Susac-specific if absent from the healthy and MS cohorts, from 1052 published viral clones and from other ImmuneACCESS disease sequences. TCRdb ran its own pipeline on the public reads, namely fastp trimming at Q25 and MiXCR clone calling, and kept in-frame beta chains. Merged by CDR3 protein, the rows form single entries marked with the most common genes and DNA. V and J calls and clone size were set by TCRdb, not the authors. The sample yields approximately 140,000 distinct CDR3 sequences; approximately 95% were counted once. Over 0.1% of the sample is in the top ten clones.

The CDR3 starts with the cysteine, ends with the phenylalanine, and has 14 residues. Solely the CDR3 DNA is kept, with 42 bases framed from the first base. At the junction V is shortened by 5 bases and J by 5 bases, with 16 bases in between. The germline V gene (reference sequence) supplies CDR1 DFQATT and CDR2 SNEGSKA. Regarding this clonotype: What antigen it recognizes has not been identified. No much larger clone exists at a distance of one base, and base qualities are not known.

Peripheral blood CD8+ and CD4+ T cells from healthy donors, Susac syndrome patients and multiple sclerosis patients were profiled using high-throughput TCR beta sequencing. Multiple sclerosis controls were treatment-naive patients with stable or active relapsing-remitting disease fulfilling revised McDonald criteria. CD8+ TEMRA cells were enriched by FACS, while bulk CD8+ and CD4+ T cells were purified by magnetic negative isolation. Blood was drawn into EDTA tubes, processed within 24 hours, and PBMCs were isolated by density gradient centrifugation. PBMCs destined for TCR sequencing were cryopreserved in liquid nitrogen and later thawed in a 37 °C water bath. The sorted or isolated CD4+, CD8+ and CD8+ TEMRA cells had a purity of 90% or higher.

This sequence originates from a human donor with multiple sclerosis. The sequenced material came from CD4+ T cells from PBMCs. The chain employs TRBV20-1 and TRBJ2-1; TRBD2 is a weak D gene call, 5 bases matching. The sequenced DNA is TGCAGTGCTTCACACGGGGTCGGAAACAATGAGCAGTTCTTC. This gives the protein CSASHGVGNNEQFF.